This TCR beta chain was observed in a study of blood T cell repertoires in COVID-19. In the study overall: PBMCs, B-cell-depleted T cells, or T cells provided the cDNA or gDNA that made up the material.

In the authors' methods: Reference gene primer amplification gave nucleated cell count estimates. Sequenced by immunoSEQ multiplex PCR; TCRdb stores in-frame clones only, minus some. That table gives V, J and clone size, and the DNA gave D and trimming. The sample has just over 650,000 clones; 75% to 90% are singletons. The sequenced material came from peripheral blood. This receptor was identified in a woman aged 18-29 years with acute or convalescent COVID-19.

The chain's CDR3 is CASSLGTGLYYGYTF. CDR3 nucleotide sequence: TGTGCCAGCAGCCTAGGGACAGGGCTATACTATGGCTACACCTTC. This sequence joins TRBV7-2 and TRBJ1-2, with TRBD1 identical over 9 bases. Germline V CDR1 and CDR2: SGHTA, FQGNSA. This CDR3 comprises 15 residues. The V segment lost 5 bases and the J segment 3 bases; nucleotides outside the gene matches: 7.